The 19 T cell receptor beta chains below all came from one sample that was sequenced in a study of OX40 agonist ivuxolimab in advanced cancers. Some clones are missing from TCRdb's copy, which holds only in-frame ones; the method was immunoSEQ multiplex PCR. This table has 50,000 or so clones, around nine tenths appearing once. The sample consisted of CD4+ or CD8+ T cells sorted from blood, taken in a trial of the OX40 agonist ivuxolimab. The receptors derive from an adult with an advanced solid tumor such as melanoma, head and neck, liver or kidney cancer.

The rearrangement uses TRBV25-1 and TRBJ2-7; D not certain. The CDR3 covers 14 residues. V lost 2 bases and J 2 bases, leaving 10 bases between the germline ends. Germline V lookup: CDR1 MGHDK, CDR2 SYGVNS. The CDR3 loop is CASSETELPYEQYF. The CDR3 nucleotides are TGTGCCAGCAGTGAAACAGAACTCCCCTACGAGCAGTACTTC.

The V and J genes are TRBV10-1 and TRBJ2-1, with TRBD1 identical over 7 bases. This CDR3 is built from 16 residues. V was pared by 2 bases and J by 2 bases, with 6 bases of the junction left unmatched. Looked up from germline, CDR1 is WNHNN and CDR2 is SYGVQD (reference sequence). CDR3 in amino acids: CASSEVGQEPYNEQFF. CDR3 sequence (DNA): TGCGCCAGCAGTGAGGTTGGACAGGAACCCTACAATGAGCAGTTCTTC.

This clone has a handful of counts. The chain couples TRBV5-1 to TRBJ2-3, with a tentative D call TRBD1 (6 bases). CDR3 length: 14 amino acids. Deletions cut 7 bases from V and 0 bases from J, with 12 bases between. Germline loops: CDR1 SGHRS, CDR2 YFSETQ. The CDR3: CASSRGRSTDTQYF. CDR3 bases: TGCGCCAGCTCCAGGGGTCGAAGCACAGATACGCAGTATTTT. The whole variable domain, remainder taken from reference TRBV5-1 and TRBJ2-3, is KAGVTQTPRYLIKTRGQQVTLSCSPISGHRSVSWYQQTPGQGLQFLFEYFSETQRNKGNFPGRFSGRQFSNSRSEMNVSTLELGDSALYLCASSRGRSTDTQYFGPGTRLTVL.

The chain recombines TRBV7-8 with TRBJ1-2; D remains ambiguous. V was trimmed by 2 bases and J by 1 base, leaving 8 bases between them. The CDR3 runs to 14 residues. In germline, CDR1 is SGHVS, CDR2 FQNEAQ. CDR3 coding DNA: TGTGCCAGCAGCTTAAACGGGGATAACTATGGCTACACCTTC. This translates into CASSLNGDNYGYTF.

This clone was picked up one time. The chain recombines TRBV7-2 with TRBJ2-3, with TRBD2 matching 16 bases. V lost 5 bases and J lost 6; bases outside the gene matches: 8. The CDR3 extends over 17 amino acids. CDR1 and CDR2 (germline): SGHTA, FQGNSA. CDR3 sequence: CASSLHKGLAGGDTQYF. The CDR3 bases are TGTGCCAGCAGCCTTCACAAGGGACTAGCGGGGGGGGATACGCAGTATTTT.

The CDR3 sequence is CASSAKSLRADTQYF. For the CDR3, the DNA is TGTGCCAGCAGCGCGAAGAGCCTTCGAGCAGATACGCAGTATTTT. The chain couples TRBV7-3 to TRBJ2-3, with unresolved D. Germline CDR1 and CDR2: SGHTA and FQGTGA. The CDR3 consists of 15 residues. V lost 5 bases to trimming and J lost 4 bases, with 16 bases between them.

The genes are TRBV7-2 and TRBJ1-3; TRBD1 might be the D (5 bases). Germline CDR1 SGHTA, CDR2 FQGNSA. The ends were cut back, 4 bases at V and 3 bases at J, with 13 bases in the middle. The CDR3 consists of 15 residues. CDR3 DNA: TGTGCCAGCAGCTCATCAACGGGGGATGGAAACACCATATATTTT. Protein: CASSSSTGDGNTIYF.

This sequence joins TRBV11-2 and TRBJ2-3, with D uncertain. There are 13 residues in the CDR3. Germline lookup yields CDR1 SGHAT and CDR2 FQNNGV. V lost 3 bases, J lost 3 bases, and 7 bases lay in between. The CDR3 DNA sequence: TGTGCCAGCAGCTTCCTAGATACAGATACGCAGTATTTT. This encodes CASSFLDTDTQYF. The full variable domain, with the rest looked up from reference TRBV11-2 and TRBJ2-3, is EAGVAQSPRYKIIEKRQSVAFWCNPISGHATLYWYQQILGQGPKLLIQFQNNGVVDDSQLPKDRFSAERLKGVDSTLKIQPAKLEDSAVYLCASSFLDTDTQYFGPGTRLTVL.

CDR3 amino acids: CASSLRQGGTEAFF. In DNA, the CDR3 is TGTGCCAGCAGCTTACGTCAGGGGGGCACTGAAGCTTTCTTT. The gene calls are TRBV7-2 and TRBJ1-1, with 7 nucleotides matching TRBD1. J gave up 4 bases and V 2 bases, and 4 bases lay outside the gene matches. CDR1 is SGHTA, CDR2 FQGNSA, per germline. The length of the CDR3 is 14 residues.

The chain carries TRBV19 and TRBJ1-2; the D gene is possibly TRBD1 (5 bases). This CDR3 is 16 amino acids long. The V and J ends lost 1 base and 7 bases respectively, with 19 bases between them. Germline CDR1 LNHDA, CDR2 SQIVND (reference sequence). CDR3 in amino acids: CASSIGVGQPGGGYTF. CDR3 DNA sequence: TGTGCCAGTAGTATAGGAGTCGGACAACCCGGTGGTGGCTACACCTTC.

The V and J genes are TRBV6-4 and TRBJ1-1; 7 nucleotides match TRBD1. CDR3 size: 15 residues. The germline gives CDR1 MRHNA, CDR2 SNTAGT. V lost 6 bases to trimming and J lost 2 bases; unmatched junction nucleotides: 9. The CDR3, as DNA: TGTGCCAGCAGGCGACAGACAGGGACCAACACTGAAGCTTTCTTT. Amino acids: CASRRQTGTNTEAFF.

This clone was seen just once. The V and J genes are TRBV10-3 and TRBJ1-6; 7 nucleotides align to TRBD1. CDR3 length: 16 amino acids. The ends lost 3 bases at V and 6 bases at J; junction bases unmatched: 8. Germline assignment: CDR1 ENHRY and CDR2 SYGVKD. The CDR3 loop is CAISESLDRFNSPLHF. The CDR3 DNA sequence: TGTGCCATCAGTGAATCCCTGGACAGGTTTAATTCACCCCTCCACTTT.

DNA for the CDR3: TGTGCAAGTCGCTCTAGCGGCCGAATTATATGGCACAATGAGCAGTTCTTC. Translating gives CASRSSGRIIWHNEQFF. This chain links TRBV12-2 with TRBJ2-1; the table's D call TRBD2 went unverified against the DNA. TRBV12-2 is marked as a pseudogene. The CDR3 covers 17 residues.

This chain uses TRBV21-1 with TRBJ2-3; TRBD2 is taken as the D call from the table, unchecked against the DNA. TRBV21-1 is a recognized pseudogene. There are 18 residues in the CDR3. The CDR3 DNA follows: TGTGCCAGCAGTAAGACTAGCGGGAGTCGGGGGGGCACAGATACGCAGTATTTT. Translation: CASSKTSGSRGGTDTQYF.

The chain recombines TRBV10-3 with TRBJ1-1, with D hard to call. Germline V gene lookup returns CDR1 ENHRY and CDR2 SYGVKD. V lost 6 bases, J lost 5 bases, and 10 bases lay in between. The CDR3 sequence is 12 residues long. This chain's CDR3 is CAIREPQTEAFF. CDR3 nucleotides: TGTGCCATCAGAGAGCCTCAGACTGAAGCTTTCTTT.

The gene calls are TRBV6-5 and TRBJ2-7, with D possibly called TRBD1 or TRBD2 (5 bases each). Looked up from germline, CDR1 is MNHEY and CDR2 is SVGAGI. CDR3 length: 14 amino acids. V lost 5 bases and J 9 bases, leaving 20 bases between the germline ends. The DNA of the CDR3 is TGTGCCAGCAGTACACACCGGGACGACCCGAGGCAGTACTTC. The encoded protein is CASSTHRDDPRQYF.

The chain links TRBV7-9 to TRBJ1-1; tentative D call: TRBD1 (6 bases). The CDR3 loop spans 13 amino acids. Germline values: CDR1 SEHNR, CDR2 FQNEAQ (reference sequence). With 5 bases removed from V and 1 base from J, the gap between germline ends came to 8 bases. The CDR3, as DNA: TGTGCCAGCAGCCAAGGGGGGAACACTGAAGCTTTCTTT. This gives the protein CASSQGGNTEAFF.

CDR3 protein: CASSIAGAGYGYTF. The CDR3 nucleotides are TGTGCCAGTAGTATAGCTGGGGCCGGCTATGGCTACACCTTC. The J gene is TRBJ1-2, the V gene TRBV19; tentatively, D is TRBD1 (5 bases). V was cut by 1 base and J by 4 bases, with 10 bases left in between. The CDR3 spans 14 residues. The germline V gene encodes CDR1 LNHDA and CDR2 SQIVND (reference sequence).

The genes are TRBV5-4 and TRBJ2-5; D not resolved. The CDR3 spans 14 residues. Germline V gives CDR1 SGHNT, CDR2 YYREEE (reference sequence). V dropped 0 bases and J dropped 1 base, with 7 bases sitting between them. The CDR3 bases are TGTGCCAGCAGCTTGGGGGCGTCCCAAGAGACCCAGTACTTC. Translating gives CASSLGASQETQYF.